The next 26 T cell receptor beta chains were all read from a single sample in a study of memory CD4+ T cells and cytomegalovirus serostatus. The sort gate was single viable CD3+CD4+CD8-CD45RO+ cells for memory CD4+ T cells. Clones were sequenced by immunoSEQ multiplex PCR, and TCRdb holds only the in-frame ones, with some missing. The sample consists of 40,000 to 60,000 clones, roughly 73% of them appearing once. The sequencing input was memory CD4+ T cells from blood. Receptors originate from an adult in good health and CMV-seronegative.

On this clone itself: At the DNA level, this CDR3 is encoded by other sequences in the same sample as well. The chain uses TRBV7-9 and TRBJ1-2; D remains unclear. The CDR3 covers 14 residues. Looked up from germline, CDR1 is SEHNR and CDR2 is FQNEAQ (reference sequence). The V gene lost 5 bases and the J gene lost 2 bases, with 12 bases spanning the gap. In DNA, the CDR3 is TGTGCCAGCAGCCACGAAGGCAGGAACTATGGCTACACCTTC. As protein: CASSHEGRNYGYTF.

V usage is TRBV7-2 and J usage is TRBJ1-2; D may be TRBD1 (6 bases). The CDR3 length is 15 residues. Germline V gene data show CDR1 as SGHTA and CDR2 as FQGNSA. V was clipped by 1 base and J by 5 bases, with 14 bases between them. In DNA, the CDR3 is TGTGCCAGCAGCTTAGACGGGGGGCAGGGTTATGGCTACACCTTC. Translation gives CASSLDGGQGYGYTF.

The chain is built from TRBV6-6 and TRBJ2-4; D is unclear. Germline CDR1 is MNHNY and CDR2 is SVGAGI (reference sequence). The length of the CDR3 is 14 residues. V was pared by 2 bases and J by 8 bases, with 13 bases between. This CDR3 is CASSYTASLDIQYF. CDR3 DNA: TGTGCCAGCAGTTACACGGCTAGTTTGGACATTCAGTACTTC.

This clone was seen more than once but under ten times. The rearrangement joins TRBV5-1 to TRBJ2-7; 9 nucleotides agree with TRBD1. CDR1 is SGHRS, CDR2 YFSETQ, per germline. This CDR3 has 15 amino acids. J was trimmed by 2 bases and V by 4 bases; bases with no gene match: 7. The CDR3 here is CASSPDRGVTYEQYF. The CDR3 nucleotides are TGCGCCAGCAGCCCGGACAGGGGAGTAACCTACGAGCAGTACTTC.

Here the CDR3 DNA reads TGTGCCAGCCTAAGGGACGTAAAATATGGCTACACCTTC. Translating gives CASLRDVKYGYTF. The chain couples TRBV2 to TRBJ1-2; D might be TRBD1 (5 bases). Per the germline V gene, CDR1 is SNHLY and CDR2 is FYNNEI. V was cut by 8 bases and J by 5 bases, with 15 bases left in between. The length of the CDR3 is 13 residues.

The gene calls are TRBV9 and TRBJ2-1, with D maybe TRBD2 (7 bases). This CDR3 has 15 amino acids. Trimming pared 3 bases from V and 1 base from J, leaving 11 bases between. Per germline, CDR1 SGDLS and CDR2 YYNGEE. The CDR3 loop is CASSAEGGSYNEQFF. DNA of the CDR3: TGTGCCAGCAGCGCCGAGGGGGGGTCCTACAATGAGCAGTTCTTC.

The chain carries TRBV7-9 and TRBJ2-1, with D possibly TRBD2 on 6 matching bases. The CDR3 has 15 residues. The germline gives CDR1 SEHNR, CDR2 FQNEAQ (reference sequence). Trimming removed 1 base at V and 6 bases at J, with 13 bases between. The CDR3: CASSLVGGVGNEQFF. CDR3 in DNA: TGTGCCAGCAGCTTAGTCGGGGGAGTAGGCAATGAGCAGTTCTTC. Together with reference TRBV7-9 and TRBJ2-1, the CDR3 gives the full variable domain: DTGVSQNPRHKITKRGQNVTFRCDPISEHNRLYWYRQTLGQGPEFLTYFQNEAQLEKSRLLSDRFSAERPKGSFSTLEIQRTEQGDSAMYLCASSLVGGVGNEQFFGPGTRLTVL.

This clone has just a few counts. The V and J genes are TRBV18 and TRBJ2-3; D gene ambiguous. The CDR3 runs 13 residues. Germline V CDR1 and CDR2: KGHSH, LQKENI. With 1 base removed from V and 8 bases from J, the gap between germline ends came to 10 bases. The DNA of the CDR3 is TGTGCCAGCTCACCACAGGAGAGAGGTACGCAGTATTTT. It translates to CASSPQERGTQYF.

This clone occurred once. The V and J genes are TRBV5-1 and TRBJ2-1; the D call may be TRBD1 or TRBD2 (6 bases each). Germline CDR1 is SGHRS and CDR2 is YFSETQ. This CDR3 contains 16 residues. V shed 0 bases and J shed 2 bases, with 12 bases lying between them. DNA for the CDR3: TGCGCCAGCAGCTTGGCTTATCGGGGGCCCTACAATGAGCAGTTCTTC. Translation: CASSLAYRGPYNEQFF.

A remark on this clone: In the same sample, other DNA sequences code for this CDR3. The V call is TRBV14, the J call TRBJ2-7, with D hard to call. Germline-derived CDR1 and CDR2 are SGHDN and FVKESK. CDR3 length equals 11 residues. V was shortened by 6 bases and J by 2 bases, with 5 bases between the two germline ends. The CDR3 region is CASSRAYEQYF. The CDR3 DNA follows: TGTGCCAGCAGTCGAGCCTACGAGCAGTACTTC.

This clone was seen only once. V usage is TRBV19 and J usage is TRBJ2-7, with 7 positions matching TRBD2. This CDR3 has 16 residues. The junction had 8 bases not matched to a gene; V was cut back by 1 base and J by 2 bases. Germline V gives CDR1 LNHDA, CDR2 SQIVND (reference sequence). CDR3 sequence (DNA): TGTGCCAGTAGTATAGGGCTAGCGGAGGATCCCTACGAGCAGTACTTC. It yields the protein CASSIGLAEDPYEQYF.

This rearrangement joins TRBV5-4 to TRBJ2-7; D tentatively fits TRBD1 or TRBD2 (5 bases each). The V and J ends lost 3 bases and 4 bases respectively, with 17 bases between them. Germline V CDR1 and CDR2: SGHNT, YYREEE (reference sequence). The CDR3 is made up of 15 amino acids. This chain's CDR3 is CASSSGPLPTYEQYF. Written as DNA, the CDR3 is TGTGCCAGCAGCTCGGGGCCTTTACCTACGTACGAGCAGTACTTC.

The V and J genes are TRBV19 and TRBJ2-7; TRBD2 matches 9 bases. From germline, CDR1 is LNHDA and CDR2 SQIVND (reference sequence). The CDR3 is 15 amino acids. V lost 4 bases to trimming and J lost 0 bases; unmatched junction nucleotides: 4. CDR3 nucleotides: TGTGCCAGTAGTACCATAGCGGGGGACTCCTACGAGCAGTACTTC. Its translation is CASSTIAGDSYEQYF. Full variable domain (rest looked up from reference TRBV19 and TRBJ2-7): DGGITQSPKYLFRKEGQNVTLSCEQNLNHDAMYWYRQDPGQGLRLIYYSQIVNDFQKGDIAEGYSVSREKKESFPLTVTSAQKNPTAFYLCASSTIAGDSYEQYFGPGTRLTVT.

This chain joins TRBV27 and TRBJ1-3; perhaps TRBD1 as D (6 bases). The CDR3 has 13 residues. V gave up 4 bases and J gave up 4 bases, with 8 bases separating them. CDR1 is MNHEY, CDR2 SMNVEV, per germline (reference sequence). The CDR3 nucleotides are TGTGCCAGCAGTTCCCAGGGGGGAAACACCATATATTTT. This sequence encodes CASSSQGGNTIYF.

The chain employs TRBV28 and TRBJ1-4; D is possibly TRBD1 (6 bases). V was pared by 7 bases and J by 7 bases, with 16 bases between. The CDR3 has 14 amino acids. CDR1 and CDR2 from the germline V gene are MDHEN and SYDVKM. This chain's CDR3 is CASNPGGAREKLFF. CDR3 bases: TGTGCCAGCAACCCTGGGGGGGCTCGTGAAAAACTGTTTTTT.

The rearrangement links TRBV5-6 to TRBJ1-4, with TRBD1 as a possible D gene (5 bases). CDR3 length: 14 amino acids. Trimming removed 4 bases from V and 7 bases from J, with 14 bases in between. The germline gives CDR1 SGHDT, CDR2 YYEEEE. This chain's CDR3 is CASSTQGVGEKLFF. The CDR3 bases are TGTGCCAGCAGCACCCAGGGCGTGGGTGAAAAACTGTTTTTT.

The chain has TRBV11-2 and TRBJ2-7; D is possibly TRBD1 (6 bases). Trimming cost V 5 bases and J 2 bases, with 16 bases left between them. This CDR3 is 15 amino acids long. CDR1 and CDR2 from the germline V gene are SGHAT and FQNNGV. The CDR3 region is CASSPLLTGAYEQYF. The DNA of the CDR3 is TGTGCCAGCAGCCCCCTTCTGACAGGAGCCTACGAGCAGTACTTC.

Relative to its sample, this clone is medium-sized. This chain connects TRBV28 to TRBJ1-1; no firm D call. Trimming took off 1 base at V and 6 bases at J, with 9 bases between the two ends. The CDR3 length is 13 residues. Germline V gene lookup returns CDR1 MDHEN and CDR2 SYDVKM. Written as DNA, the CDR3 is TGTGCCAGCAGTTTATACAAAGAGGCTGAAGCTTTCTTT. Translating it yields CASSLYKEAEAFF.

This chain joins TRBV15 and TRBJ2-7; 7 bases are a match to TRBD1. Germline trimming cut 1 base from V and 3 bases from J; bases unmatched to any gene: 3. This CDR3 is built from 14 residues. CDR1 is LNHNV, CDR2 YYDKDF, per germline (reference sequence). The chain's CDR3 is CATSRGGGSYEQYF. Written as DNA, the CDR3 is TGTGCCACCAGCAGAGGAGGGGGCAGCTACGAGCAGTACTTC.

This clone was detected a few times. This rearrangement joins TRBV5-1 to TRBJ2-1, with 7 nucleotides matching TRBD1. The CDR3 has 16 residues. The trim removed 2 bases at V and 8 bases at J, leaving 13 bases unmatched. The germline V gene has CDR1 SGHRS and CDR2 YFSETQ. As DNA, the CDR3 is TGCGCCAGCAGCTTAGGTCCCCGACAGGGCTTCGATGAGCAGTTCTTC. Translated, it gives CASSLGPRQGFDEQFF.

This clone was detected a few times. This chain uses TRBV5-5 with TRBJ1-1; weak D call: TRBD1 (5 bases). CDR1 is SGHKS and CDR2 is YYEKEE in the germline V gene (reference sequence). This CDR3 is built from 14 residues. The germline V and J ends were trimmed by 2 bases and 3 bases, with 11 bases remaining between them. The CDR3 nucleotides are TGTGCCAGCAGCTTAGGCCAGGGTTACACTGAAGCTTTCTTT. Protein product: CASSLGQGYTEAFF.

This sequence joins TRBV20-1 and TRBJ2-2; D unclear. The CDR3 length is 11 residues. V lost 7 bases and J lost 1, with 4 bases in between. The germline CDR1 and CDR2 sequences are DFQATT and SNEGSKA (reference sequence). The CDR3 is CSGQNTGELFF. CDR3 sequence (DNA): TGCAGTGGCCAGAACACCGGGGAGCTGTTTTTT.

V gene TRBV5-1 combines with J gene TRBJ2-3; D uncertain. CDR3 size: 15 residues. Trimming took 0 bases from V and 2 from J, leaving 10 bases between them. CDR1 and CDR2 from the germline V gene are SGHRS and YFSETQ. CDR3 sequence reads: CASSLEFIPTDTQYF. CDR3 in DNA: TGCGCCAGCAGCTTGGAGTTTATACCCACAGATACGCAGTATTTT.

The chain is built from TRBV4-1 and TRBJ1-1; 11 bases fit TRBD1. There are 15 residues in the CDR3. J was trimmed by 4 bases and V by 5 bases; bases with no gene match: 6. Per the germline V gene, CDR1 is MGHRA and CDR2 is YSYEKL. The CDR3 coding sequence is TGCGCCAGCAGCAAAGGACAGGGGGCGGCCACTGAAGCTTTCTTT. As protein: CASSKGQGAATEAFF.

The chain recombines TRBV23-1 with TRBJ1-5; 7 bases fit TRBD1. TRBV23-1 is noted as an ORF with a role that remains uncertain. J gave up 3 bases and V 2 bases, and 10 bases lay outside the gene matches. The CDR3 runs 17 residues. The CDR3 protein is CASSQRVWDSHNQPQHF. Here the CDR3 DNA reads TGCGCCAGCAGTCAAAGGGTGTGGGACAGCCACAATCAGCCCCAGCATTTT.

The table lists this clone with a few counts. V is TRBV5-6 and J is TRBJ2-7; maybe TRBD1 (5 bases). CDR3 size: 11 residues. The V end was cut by 7 bases, the J end by 9 bases, with 14 bases between. Germline CDR1 SGHDT, CDR2 YYEEEE. The CDR3 nucleotides read TGTGCCAGCCCGAGGCAGGGCAGGCAGTACTTC. Translation gives CASPRQGRQYF. Combining the CDR3 with reference TRBV5-6 and TRBJ2-7 gives the whole variable domain DAGVTQSPTHLIKTRGQQVTLRCSPKSGHDTVSWYQQALGQGPQFIFQYYEEEERQRGNFPDRFSGHQFPNYSSELNVNALLLGDSALYLCASPRQGRQYFGPGTRLTVT.